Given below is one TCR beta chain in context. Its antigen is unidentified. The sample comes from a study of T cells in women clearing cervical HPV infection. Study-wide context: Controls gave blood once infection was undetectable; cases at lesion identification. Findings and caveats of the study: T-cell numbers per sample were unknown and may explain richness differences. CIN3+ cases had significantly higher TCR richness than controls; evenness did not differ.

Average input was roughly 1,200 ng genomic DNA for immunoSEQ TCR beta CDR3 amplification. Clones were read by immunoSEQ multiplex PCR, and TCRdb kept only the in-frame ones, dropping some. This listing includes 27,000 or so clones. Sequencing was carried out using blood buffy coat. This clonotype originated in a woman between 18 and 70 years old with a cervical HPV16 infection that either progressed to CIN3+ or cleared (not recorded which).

The CDR3 reads CASSLTGGTDTQYF. Incomplete CDR3 DNA: TGTGCCAGCAGCTTAACGGGGGGTACAGATACG. The chain is built from TRBV7-3 and TRBJ2-3, with D possibly TRBD2 on 6 matching bases. Read data end 3 residues before the CDR3 end; the end is taken from the germline J gene. Trimming took off 0 bases at V and 3 bases at J, with 7 bases between the two ends. Per germline, CDR1 SGHTA and CDR2 FQGTGA. This CDR3 contains 14 residues.